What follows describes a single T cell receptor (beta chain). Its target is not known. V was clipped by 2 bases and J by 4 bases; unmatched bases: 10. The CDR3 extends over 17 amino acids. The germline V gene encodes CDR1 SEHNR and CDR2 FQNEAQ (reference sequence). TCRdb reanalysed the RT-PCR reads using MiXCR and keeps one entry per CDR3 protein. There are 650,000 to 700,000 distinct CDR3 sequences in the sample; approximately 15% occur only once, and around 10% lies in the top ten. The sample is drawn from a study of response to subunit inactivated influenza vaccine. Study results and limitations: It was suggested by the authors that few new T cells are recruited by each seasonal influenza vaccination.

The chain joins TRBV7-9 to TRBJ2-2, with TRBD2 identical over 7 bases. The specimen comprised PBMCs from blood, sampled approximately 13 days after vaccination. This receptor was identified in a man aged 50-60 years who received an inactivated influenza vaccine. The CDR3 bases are TGTGCCAGCAGCTTATCCCCGCTAGCGGTTATCACCGGGGAGCTGTTTTTT. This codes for CASSLSPLAVITGELFF.